Below, one T cell receptor (beta chain) is given with its context. V gave up 6 bases and J gave up 8 bases; unmatched junction bases: 9. Germline-derived CDR1 and CDR2 are SGHTA and FQGNSA. CDR3 length: 15 residues. This specimen belongs to a study of blood T cell repertoires in COVID-19. Libraries were prepared by immunoSEQ multiplex PCR; TCRdb keeps only in-frame clonotypes and omits some of them. The repertoire holds over 45,000 clones, with 76% as singletons. The V call is TRBV7-2, the J call TRBJ2-1, with TRBD2 matching over 11 bases. The TCR originated in a man between 50 and 59 years old with active or convalescent COVID-19. Sequenced: peripheral blood. CDR3 DNA sequence: TGTGCCAGCAGACCGGGACTAGCGGTTATTTATGAGCAGTTCTTC. Amino acids: CASRPGLAVIYEQFF.